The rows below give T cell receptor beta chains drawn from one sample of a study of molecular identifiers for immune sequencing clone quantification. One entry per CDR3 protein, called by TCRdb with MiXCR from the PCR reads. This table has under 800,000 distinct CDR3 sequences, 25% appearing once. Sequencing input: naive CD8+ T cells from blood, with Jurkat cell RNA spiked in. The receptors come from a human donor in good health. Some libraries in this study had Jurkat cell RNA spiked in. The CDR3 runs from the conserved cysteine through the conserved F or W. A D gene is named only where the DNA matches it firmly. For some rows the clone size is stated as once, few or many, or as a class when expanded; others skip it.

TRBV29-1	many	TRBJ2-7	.	TGCAGCGTTGGCCTAACTACAGGGGGGGCCTACGAGCAGTACTTC	CSVGLTTGGAYEQYF
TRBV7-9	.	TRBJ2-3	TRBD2	TGTGCCGGCAGCTTTAGCGGGGGACGCACAGATGCGCAGTATTTT	CAGSFSGGRTDAQYF
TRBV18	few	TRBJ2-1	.	TGTGCCAGCTCACCCGACTATTCCCAGGAGCAGTTCTTC	CASSPDYSQEQFF
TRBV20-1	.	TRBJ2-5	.	TGCAGTGCTAGAGATTACGGCGGGGTCTCACCCAACGGAGAGACCCAGTACTTC	CSARDYGGVSPNGETQYF
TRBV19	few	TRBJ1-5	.	TGTGCCAGTAGTATATGGAGTGATCAGCCCCAGCATTTT	CASSIWSDQPQHF
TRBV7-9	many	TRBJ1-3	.	TGTGCCAGCAGCAGAAGTTCAAGAAGCTCTGGAAACACCATATATTTT	CASSRSSRSSGNTIYF
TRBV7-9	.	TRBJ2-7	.	TGTGCCAGCAGCTTAGGAGCAGGCCCCAACTACGAGCAGTACTTC	CASSLGAGPNYEQYF
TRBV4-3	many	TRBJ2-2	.	TGCGCCAGCAGCCAAGTGAATACCCCCTCCGGGTACGGGGAGCTGTTTTTT	CASSQVNTPSGYGELFF
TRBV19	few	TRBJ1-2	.	TGTGCCAGTAGTATGGGCGGAATGGGGAATGGCTACACCTTC	CASSMGGMGNGYTF
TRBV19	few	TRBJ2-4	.	TGTGCCAGTAGTTTTGAGCCCAGGGAATCCAAAAACATTCAGTACTTC	CASSFEPRESKNIQYF
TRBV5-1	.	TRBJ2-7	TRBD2	TGCGCCAGCAGCTGGACTAGCGGGAACCCCGAGCGGTACTTC	CASSWTSGNPERYF
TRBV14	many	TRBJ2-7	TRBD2	TGTGCCAGCAGCCGGGGACTAGCGGCCGCCTACGAGCAGTACTTC	CASSRGLAAAYEQYF
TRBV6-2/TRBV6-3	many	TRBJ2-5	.	TGTGCCAGCAGTCGTGGCGTGGCCCAGTACTTC	CASSRGVAQYF
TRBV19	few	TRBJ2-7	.	TGTGCCAGTAGTGAAAGTCTCGCGGGGAGTTGGGAGCAGTACTTC	CASSESLAGSWEQYF
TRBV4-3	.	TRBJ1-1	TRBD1	TGCGCCAGCAGCCAAGCGTCAGGGGGAATGAACACTGAAGCTTTCTTT	CASSQASGGMNTEAFF
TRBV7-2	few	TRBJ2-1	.	TGTGCCAGCAGCCCATCCCAGAGCTCCTACAATGAGCAGTTCTTC	CASSPSQSSYNEQFF
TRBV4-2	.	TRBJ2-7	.	TGTGCCAGCAGCCAAGAATTATTCCTTTCGACTGAGAGCTCCTACGAGCAGTACTTC	CASSQELFLSTESSYEQYF
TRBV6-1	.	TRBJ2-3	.	TGTACCAGCAGTGAAGAACCGCGGCTCCCCGGGGGTACGCAGTATTTT	CTSSEEPRLPGGTQYF
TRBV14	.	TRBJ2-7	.	TGTGCCAGCAGCCACGCGGGCCTCGTAGAGCAGTACTTC	CASSHAGLVEQYF
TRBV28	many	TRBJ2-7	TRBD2	TGTGCCAGCAGTTTCCTTAGCGGGAGGGCTTCCTACGAGCAGTACTTC	CASSFLSGRASYEQYF
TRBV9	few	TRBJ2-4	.	TGTGCCAGCAGCGTCGGGGGACCCCTATCAGCCAAAAACATTCAGTACTTC	CASSVGGPLSAKNIQYF
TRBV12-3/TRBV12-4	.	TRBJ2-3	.	TGTGCCAGCGGCAACTTAAGTAGCACAGATACGCAGTGTTTT	CASGNLSSTDTQCF
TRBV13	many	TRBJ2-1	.	TGTGCCAGCAGCCATAAGCTGAGGGAGCAGTTCTTC	CASSHKLREQFF
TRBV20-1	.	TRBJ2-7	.	TGCAGTGCGTGGGACGGGGCCTACGAGCAGTACTTC	CSAWDGAYEQYF
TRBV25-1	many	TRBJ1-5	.	TGTGCCAGCAGTGAATCTTCCTGGGGTGATCAGCCCCAGCATTTT	CASSESSWGDQPQHF
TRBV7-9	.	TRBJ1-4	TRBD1	TGTGCCAGCAGCTTAGCCCTCCTGGACAGGGCTACTAATGAAAAACTGTTTTTT	CASSLALLDRATNEKLFF
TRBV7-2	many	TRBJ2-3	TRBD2	TGTGCCAGCAGCTTAATTCCCGGGACTAGCTCATCGGCAGATACGCAGTATTTT	CASSLIPGTSSSADTQYF
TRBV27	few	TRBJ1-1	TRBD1	TGTGCCAGCAGTTTAAACGGGGACAGGGGGCACGGAGCTTTCTTT	CASSLNGDRGHGAFF
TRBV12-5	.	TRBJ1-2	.	TGTGCTAGTGGTTTGGTACAGGGTGAAGATGGCTACACCTTC	CASGLVQGEDGYTF
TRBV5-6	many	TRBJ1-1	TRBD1	TGTGCCAGCAGCTGGACCACAGGGGATGGCACTGAAGCTTTCTTT	CASSWTTGDGTEAFF
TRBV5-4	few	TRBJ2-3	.	TGTGCCAGCAGCTTGTGCCGTTTATTAGGAAATACGCAGTATTTT	CASSLCRLLGNTQYF
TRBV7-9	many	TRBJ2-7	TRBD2	TGTGCCAGCAGCTCGGACGTGGGCGGGGGCTACGAGCAGTACTTC	CASSSDVGGGYEQYF